The following is a TCR beta chain sequence with its context. These data belong to a study of T cell responses to AZD1222 COVID-19 vaccine. Method: immunoSEQ multiplex PCR; TCRdb's copy keeps in-frame clones and lacks some. The sample has about 120,000 clones, roughly 85% seen once; the top ten hold 3% to 4.5%. The V segment lost 7 bases and the J segment 1 base; nucleotides outside the gene matches: 6. This CDR3 spans 14 amino acids. The germline V gene encodes CDR1 SGHRS and CDR2 YFSETQ. The chain has TRBV5-1 and TRBJ2-3; 7 bases match TRBD2. The input for sequencing was peripheral blood, taken on day 0 of MenACWY control vaccination. The receptor was isolated from an adult in good health. The CDR3 DNA reads TGCGCCAGCCGTCGGGGGGTCCGCACAGATACGCAGTATTTT. Translated: CASRRGVRTDTQYF.